A selection of T cell receptor beta chains follows, all from one sample in a study of blood T cells in healthy people across ages. Via MiXCR, TCRdb re-called the 5' RACE reads, giving one row per CDR3 protein. The repertoire holds some 800,000 distinct CDR3 sequences, with roughly 44% as singletons. Sequenced input: blood. These receptors originate from a man in his sixties in good health. Each CDR3 is given with its conserved first and last residue. The order of the fields is D gene, V gene, clone size, J gene, CDR3 length, CDR3 protein. The D gene is left open where the match is weak. Size tells how often a clone was seen (once, few, many) or the class of an expanded clone, and some rows leave it out.

TRBD2	TRBV5-6	NA	TRBJ2-4	15	CASSTTGTSLNIQYF
NA	TRBV20-1	NA	TRBJ2-5	12	CSARDRYNEQYF
NA	TRBV14	NA	TRBJ1-3	15	CASSRKESEGNTIYF
TRBD1	TRBV28	NA	TRBJ1-5	12	CASSTGVQPQHF
NA	TRBV9	NA	TRBJ2-5	13	CASSPPGRSSQYF
NA	TRBV20-1	NA	TRBJ1-1	13	CSAGLGRETEAFF
NA	TRBV28	NA	TRBJ2-4	14	CASSKRGGKNIQYF
NA	TRBV4-1	NA	TRBJ2-7	15	CASSQGAAHSYEQYF
TRBD1	TRBV18	NA	TRBJ1-5	17	CASSPSAGGIGNQPQHF
TRBD1	TRBV11-2	NA	NA	16	CASSLTGQGLSYEQYF
TRBD2	TRBV20-1	NA	TRBJ2-4	17	CSAVVATSGGTKNILYF
NA	TRBV29-1	medium-sized	TRBJ2-7	12	CSVVEGTYEQYF
NA	TRBV4-3	NA	TRBJ1-5	14	CASSQDHRGQPQHF
NA	TRBV19	NA	TRBJ1-3	15	CASTMDGTSGNTIYF
TRBD1	TRBV6-5	NA	TRBJ1-4	15	CASSYGGRGLGKLFF
TRBD1	TRBV5-6	NA	TRBJ2-2	15	CASSWDRGSTGELFF
NA	TRBV7-9	few	TRBJ2-7	14	CASSTRLSSYEQYF
NA	TRBV29-1	once	TRBJ1-4	14	CSVTFGGKNEKLFF
NA	TRBV9	few	TRBJ2-3	15	CASSVDLQSADTQYF